Given below is one T cell receptor beta chain in context. The V gene end was trimmed by 5 bases and the J gene end by 3 bases; junction bases not matched to a gene: 10. This CDR3 has 15 amino acids. Germline-derived CDR1 and CDR2 are SEHNR and FQNEAQ (reference sequence). Through a sample-barcoded 5' primer and a J-beta primer mix, a second PCR was run for roughly 6 to 12 cycles. MiXCR, run by TCRdb on the 5' RACE reads, gives a single entry per CDR3 protein. The data hold around 1.5 million distinct CDR3 sequences, with about 43% observed a single time. This specimen comes from a study of blood T cells in healthy people across ages. Study as a whole: T cells yielded about one barcoded beta molecule per two cells through template switching.

The sequence derives from a young woman in good health. Material for sequencing was blood. This chain uses TRBV7-9 with TRBJ2-7, with 7 bases fitting TRBD2. DNA of the CDR3: TGTGCCAGCAGCCTATCCTTAAGCGGGAACTACGAGCAGTACTTC. Translation gives CASSLSLSGNYEQYF.